This T cell receptor (beta chain) is from a study of cytomegalovirus exposure and HLA in healthy donors. The overall study: The 95 to 150 validation repertoires were produced on the same platform as the 670 or so repertoires of the first cohort. This was reported in a later analysis. Study-wide results and limits: As was reported, the classifier diagnosed cytomegalovirus status with high specificity and sensitivity. While the bulk of TCR sequences proved rare, some public TCRs turned up in many donors. Subsequent analysis found a tendency for first-cohort TCR clusters to co-occur within the 120 validation repertoires.

Assay: immunoSEQ multiplex PCR; the TCRdb copy retains only in-frame clones and omits some. The data hold about 150,000 clones, with approximately 89% observed a single time. With 7 bases clipped from V and 1 base from J, the junction kept 7 bases outside the gene matches. The CDR3 has 14 residues. Germline CDR1 and CDR2: LNHDA and SQIVND (reference sequence). On this clone itself: The antigen is undetermined.

The chain uses TRBV19 and TRBJ2-7; TRBD1 agrees at 7 bases. The specimen was PBMCs. The sequence came from a young man in good health and CMV-seronegative. CDR3 sequence (DNA): TGTGCCAGTACCTGGGACAGCTCGTCCTACGAGCAGTACTTC. It is translated as CASTWDSSSYEQYF.